The present T cell receptor (beta chain) was sequenced within a study of T cells in Graves' hyperthyroidism and ophthalmopathy. Researchers took RNA transcripts and amplified the TCR beta CDR3 regions from them. HTBI primers were used for first-round RT-PCR of the TCR CDR3. In TCRdb, the multiplex PCR reads were re-called with MiXCR into one record per CDR3 protein. Among a few hundred thousand distinct CDR3 sequences listed, approximately 14% were seen once. In patients aged 18 to 65, hyperthyroidism was newly diagnosed, with duration under 2 months. Whole-study results and caveats: Before onset, ophthalmopathy was predicted by the model a median around 6.2 months earlier.

In this sample, this clonotype turned up a few times. Its target is unknown. The sequencing sample was made of blood. The sequence came from a young woman with Graves' hyperthyroidism.

DNA of the CDR3: TGTGCCAGCAGTTACGTCCCCCGCAGTGACGGGGTCAACTACGAGCAGTACTTC. Its translation is CASSYVPRSDGVNYEQYF. The rearrangement uses TRBV6-2 or TRBV6-3 and TRBJ2-7; TRBD2 is a possible D gene (5 bases). The germline CDR1 and CDR2 sequences are MNHEY and SVGEGT. This CDR3 comprises 18 residues. V gave up 2 bases and J gave up 3 bases, with 23 bases separating them.